This T cell receptor (beta chain) stems from a study of cytomegalovirus exposure and HLA in healthy donors (dated by TCRdb to about 2017). Background on the whole study: An earlier analysis of 587 of the donors reported 276 Gb of sequence data and some 110 million unique TCR beta sequences obtained from 150 million to 200 million T cells. An early release that covered about 640 HLA-typed donors contained approximately 300 gigabases of sequencing data and 85 million to 100 million unique TCR sequences. Among the approximately 400 genotyped donors, 75% to 90% belonged to the genetic ancestry cluster associated with self-reported Caucasian donors. The study aimed to test whether signatures of past pathogen exposure could be identified by cataloging public T cell receptors. The study profiled the T cell repertoires of 500 to 800 subjects by immunosequencing and related them to cytomegalovirus serostatus. A separate validation cohort of over 95 different subjects was used in addition to the roughly 700-subject first cohort. The study combined high-throughput TCR immunosequencing, statistical association of individual TCRs with disease status, and machine learning to predict cytomegalovirus infection status. To study patterns of TCR occurrence, a later analysis re-analyzed previously published TCR beta repertoires from 500 to 850 donors and added high-resolution HLA genotyping. The later analysis used no new phenotypic data to find candidate immune exposures, relying instead on TCR beta sequences and their occurrence across donors. In an earlier analysis of around 540 of the donors, high-throughput TCR beta sequencing was used to judge whether each TCR beta V gene segment behaved as functional or pseudogenic. Alongside the repertoire data, information on donor age, sex, ethnicity and CMV serostatus was compiled. A later genetic analysis used genome-wide SNP genotypes for about three fifths of the 666 donors, treating that subset as a discovery cohort. All discovery cohort repertoires had been generated using a single sequencing platform. HLA typing included class I and class II loci at four-digit resolution. The number of donors typed differed by locus, with about 629-630 for A, B, C, DRB1 and DQB1, roughly 550 for DQA1, approximately 580 for DPA1, and 400 to 490 for DPB1. Four or five DR-DQ haplotypes were handled as single units for association and clustering because linkage in the cohort was strong. Among 300 to 500 genotyped donors of the cohort, an average of approximately 240,000 unique TCR beta nucleotide sequences was sequenced per donor, of which about 18% were non-productive.

For this chain, trimming is 0 bases at the V end and 3 bases at the J end, and the number of junction bases without a gene match is 1. The CDR3 contains 13 residues, cysteine and phenylalanine counted. Of the read, only the CDR3 DNA is kept; its 39 bases are in frame from base 1. CDR1 is given as GTSNPN and CDR2 as SVGIG, both from the germline V gene (reference sequence). General study outcomes and caveats: In a later analysis, around 15,000 TCR beta sequences were associated with specific HLA alleles at a false discovery rate of 0.05. In a later genetic analysis, fewer N-insertions in productive TCRs were reported among donors in an Asian-associated ancestry cluster than the approximately 670-donor mean. In the study, 150 to 200 TCR beta chains were listed as associated with cytomegalovirus. Because HLA typing was unavailable for some donors at each locus, only the typed subset was used in association tests. The sequencing pipeline was judged likely to have produced a cluster of highly shared sequence variants as a technical artifact. Cytomegalovirus status was reported to be diagnosed by the classifier with high specificity and sensitivity in both the original and validation cohorts. Immune exposure information for the cohort was limited to CMV serostatus. V-gene and J-gene trimming of TCR beta chains was associated with a missense DCLRE1C variant in a later genetic analysis, and the association was replicated in an independent cohort. Most CMV-associated TCR beta chains appeared to be HLA-restricted in a later analysis, and the HLA associations seemed to be driven largely by CMV exposure. According to a later analysis, TCR association rates differed among HLA loci, with DRB1 alleles showing the most associated TCRs and HLA-C alleles showing the fewest. Over 15 rarely observed V segments, including chromosome 9 orphons, were excluded from the earlier analysis of just under 600 of the donors because counts were too low. A further reported finding was that TCR beta sequences accurately predicted the HLA-A and HLA-B alleles for most subjects in the first cohort. In a later analysis, several top co-occurrence clusters were reported to appear linked to parvovirus B19, influenza, CMV and Epstein-Barr virus. The 87-base-pair reads could not distinguish some IMGT-functional V segments, including TRBV6-2 and TRBV6-3, so those segments were excluded. Correlated functional status among segregating V segments might be attributable to linkage disequilibrium, but an unknown experimental factor could not be ruled out. Compared with equally common non-associated chains, HLA-associated TCR beta chains in a later analysis were more clonally expanded and had lower generation probabilities. Roughly uniform sequencing depth across donors was assumed in presence/absence analyses, although this assumption may not hold. In vitro tests confirmed that a few of the cytomegalovirus-associated TCR beta chains recognize cytomegalovirus antigens. While some public TCRs were present in many individuals, most TCR sequences turned up only very rarely across donors. In an earlier analysis of approximately 600 of the donors, most TCR beta V segments were observed in productive rearrangements about 87% or about 30% of the time, broadly matching IMGT annotations. This cohort had only TCR beta chains sequenced, and the lack of alpha or paired-chain data limited which features could be detected. The authors suggested that the approach could potentially be generalized to other disease states and immunological phenotypes. Assigning TCR associations to individual alleles was difficult when HLA alleles, especially DR and DQ, strongly co-occurred.

Libraries were made using the immunoSEQ multiplex PCR assay. A mixture of 60 forward primers for TCR Vbeta segments and 13 reverse primers for TCR Jbeta segments was used in the multiplex PCR. A multiplex PCR assay on genomic DNA amplified the CDR3 region of rearranged TCR beta genes. The Illumina HiSeq System was used to sequence the amplified TCR beta libraries as 87-base-pair reads. Per the original workflow: A later analysis counted around 72 million unique TCR beta chains across the 700 or so repertoires, and 9 million to 14 million of these chains were shared by at least two donors. Raw reads were error-corrected and collapsed into unique sequences by a nearest-neighbor algorithm in which closely related sequences were merged to remove PCR and sequencing errors. V, D and J gene segments were assigned by aligning CDR3 sequences to IMGT reference sequences. Each retained sequence needed at least a six-nucleotide match to both a V gene segment and a J gene segment. Rearrangements were called productive when the CDR3 lacked stop codons and stayed in frame with V and J; all others were non-productive. Following IMGT convention, CDR3 was defined as the stretch from the second conserved V-encoded cysteine to the conserved J-encoded phenylalanine. In an earlier analysis of approximately 590 of the donors, sequences lacking an unambiguous match to a single V gene segment were excluded. An earlier analysis of a few hundred of the donors classified V segments as functional when productive rearrangements were above 56.7% and as segregating when the standard deviation between donors was above 5%. A statistical classification framework was built for diagnosing cytomegalovirus status from the catalog of TCR beta chain sequences. In a later analysis, TCR nucleotide sequences were compared against IMGT/GENE-DB human TR gene sequences so that V and J genes could be assigned. In a later analysis, CDR3 sequences and most-parsimonious VDJ recombination scenarios were assigned using the TCRdist pipeline. In a later analysis, every TCR beta chain was defined by the combination of its CDR3 amino acid sequence and its V-gene family, and reads without a unique V-gene family were dropped. In a later analysis, a few hundred highly shared, low-generation-probability nucleotide sequences were removed to address suspected cross-contamination and a sequencing artifact. For each public chain, a later analysis derived a clonal expansion index from normalized ranks of inferred template counts within each repertoire. Generation probabilities in a later analysis came from a VDJ recombination model fitted to out-of-frame rearrangements, and those results were checked against IGoR. In a later analysis, hypergeometric tests were used to score TCR-TCR, TCR-HLA and TCR-CMV co-occurrence, with a repertoire-size bias correction applied to TCR pairs. False discovery rates were estimated in a later analysis by permuting HLA or CMV assignments 20 times. In a later analysis, co-occurring TCRs were grouped with DBSCAN, and TCRdist sequence similarity was added when clustering was performed within HLA-allele-positive subsets. Repertoires with fewer than 30,000 or more than 120,000 public chains, plus five repertoires with anomalous nucleotide sharing, were excluded from co-occurrence clustering. TCRdb took over this immuneACCESS table, retaining in-frame rearrangements with V and J assigned. Such tables are incomplete; in checked studies, under half of the missing clones stem from an unresolved V gene, and the remainder is unexplained. V, J and clone size are those of that table, while D and trimming were read from the DNA. Within this sample are 130,000 or so clones, with over 8.5% of them counted one time only. The top ten constitute 6% to 7.5% of the sample.

A few counts support this clone. Its antigen remains undetermined. One base away there is no much larger clone; base qualities are not given. The same CDR3 also results from other DNA sequences found in this sample. The cohort comprised several hundred healthy bone marrow donors. At the time of sampling, every cohort member was nominally healthy, though immune exposures that went unrecorded were likely present. The donor tested CMV seropositive and was one of the 289 seropositive cohort members. A peripheral blood sample was provided by each donor, and peripheral blood mononuclear cells were used for TCR beta sequencing. The Qiagen DNeasy Blood Extraction Kit was used to extract genomic DNA from the blood cell samples.

The source material was PBMCs. This TCR was recovered from a woman in her 40s in good health and CMV-seropositive. Rearrangement joined TRBV30 to TRBJ1-1; TRBD1 agrees with 7 junctional bases. The nucleotide sequence reads as follows: TGTGCCTGGAGTGTAGACAGGGACACTGAAGCTTTCTTT. Translated, this gives CAWSVDRDTEAFF.